The source of this T cell receptor beta chain is a study of shared clonotypes between healthy human individuals. Study information: The study used three CD4 naive, three CD4 memory, two CD8 naive and one CD8 memory plate per donor. Whole-study findings and limits: Between a few donors, naive CD4 clonotypes were shared at a level of around 5.1%. Inspection by rarefaction showed sorted-subset sequencing to be incomplete despite large depth.

About this clone: The antigen is unknown.

A CD45RA-negative memory subset and a CD45RA+ naive subset were separated from the CD4+ cells. CDR1 is LNHDA, CDR2 SQIVND, per germline (reference sequence). The ends were cut back, 3 bases at V and 0 bases at J, with 14 bases in the middle. The CDR3 sequence is 16 residues long. Generated by immunoSEQ multiplex PCR, the TCRdb table keeps only in-frame clones and is missing some. The sample carries over a million clones, about 84% recorded once. Sequencing was carried out using memory CD4+ T cells from PBMCs. The subset is: CD45RA-negative fraction. The origin of this receptor is a man between 18 and 35 years old in good health. Some clones in this sample may be carry-over from other donors' samples. The rearrangement joins TRBV19 to TRBJ1-1, with D maybe TRBD1 (5 bases). CDR3 sequence reads: CASSIVRGYMNTEAFF. CDR3 DNA: TGTGCCAGTAGTATCGTTCGGGGGTACATGAACACTGAAGCTTTCTTT.